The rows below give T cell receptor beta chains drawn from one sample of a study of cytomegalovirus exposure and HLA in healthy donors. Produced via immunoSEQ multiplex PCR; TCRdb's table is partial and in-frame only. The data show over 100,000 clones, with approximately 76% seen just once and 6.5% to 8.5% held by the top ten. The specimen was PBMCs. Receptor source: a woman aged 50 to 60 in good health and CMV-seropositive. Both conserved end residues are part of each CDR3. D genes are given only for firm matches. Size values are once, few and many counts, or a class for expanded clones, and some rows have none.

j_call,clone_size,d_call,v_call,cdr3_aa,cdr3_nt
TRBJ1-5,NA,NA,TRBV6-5,CASSEEVNQHF,TGTGCCAGCAGTGAAGAGGTGAACCAGCATTTT
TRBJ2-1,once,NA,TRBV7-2,CASSYRPIGHFLYNEQFF,TGTGCCAGCAGCTACCGGCCAATCGGACATTTTCTCTACAATGAGCAGTTCTTC
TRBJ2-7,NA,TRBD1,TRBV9,CASSPDRGTYEQYF,TGTGCCAGCAGCCCAGACAGGGGTACCTACGAGCAGTACTTC
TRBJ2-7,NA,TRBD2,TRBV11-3,CASNSRASGKSYEQYF,TGTGCCAGCAACTCTAGGGCTAGCGGGAAATCCTACGAGCAGTACTTC
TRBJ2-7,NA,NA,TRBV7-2,CASSLAPGAHYEQYF,TGTGCCAGCAGCTTGGCCCCAGGGGCCCACTACGAGCAGTACTTC
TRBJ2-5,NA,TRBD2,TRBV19,CASSIDGLAGTQETQYF,TGTGCCAGTAGTATAGATGGACTAGCGGGGACCCAAGAGACCCAGTACTTC
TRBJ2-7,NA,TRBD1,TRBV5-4,CASSLVGQGTYEQYF,TGTGCCAGCAGCTTGGTTGGACAGGGAACCTACGAGCAGTACTTC
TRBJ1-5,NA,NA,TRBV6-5,CASGMGRADQPQHF,TGTGCCAGCGGGATGGGCAGGGCTGATCAGCCCCAGCATTTT
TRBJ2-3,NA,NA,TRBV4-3,CASSQGTGTFTDTQYF,TGCGCCAGCAGCCAAGGTACCGGGACTTTCACAGATACGCAGTATTTT
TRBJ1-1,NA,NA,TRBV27,CASSSYGGSTEAFF,TGTGCCAGCAGTTCCTACGGAGGGAGCACTGAAGCTTTCTTT
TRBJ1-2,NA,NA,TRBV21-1,CASSKRTVEDNYGYTF,TGTGCCAGCAGCAAGAGGACAGTGGAGGACAACTATGGCTACACCTTC
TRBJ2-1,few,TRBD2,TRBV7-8,CASSFSGRAASVNEQFF,TGTGCCAGCAGCTTTAGCGGGAGGGCCGCGTCGGTCAATGAGCAGTTCTTC
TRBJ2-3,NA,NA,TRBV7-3,CASSLSGDTQYF,TGTGCCAGCAGCTTATCGGGTGATACGCAGTATTTT
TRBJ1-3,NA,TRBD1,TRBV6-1,CASSEMTGLGGNTIYF,TGTGCCAGCAGTGAAATGACAGGGCTGGGTGGAAACACCATATATTTT
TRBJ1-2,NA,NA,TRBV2,CASSEAGGARGGYTF,TGTGCCAGCAGTGAGGCTGGGGGGGCGAGAGGAGGCTACACCTTC
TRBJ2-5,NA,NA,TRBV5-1,CASNPGSGFHKLWETQYF,TGCGCCAGCAACCCCGGGTCGGGATTCCATAAACTATGGGAGACCCAGTACTTC
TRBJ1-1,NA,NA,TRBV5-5,CASSSGDTRPFF,TGTGCCAGCAGCAGTGGGGACACAAGGCCTTTCTTT
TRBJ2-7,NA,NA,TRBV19,CASSRRVGDEQYF,TGTGCCAGTAGTAGGAGGGTTGGCGACGAGCAGTACTTC
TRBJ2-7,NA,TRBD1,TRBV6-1,CASSWDRVSYEQYF,TGTGCCAGCAGTTGGGACAGGGTCTCCTACGAGCAGTACTTC
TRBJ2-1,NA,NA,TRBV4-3,CASSQGDSRNEQFF,TGCGCCAGCAGCCAAGGAGACAGCCGCAATGAGCAGTTCTTC
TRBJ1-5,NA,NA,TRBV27,CASSFGGYSNQPQHF,TGTGCCAGCAGTTTCGGAGGGTATAGCAATCAGCCCCAGCATTTT
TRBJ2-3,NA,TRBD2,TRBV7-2,CASSGFSGSTDTQYF,TGTGCCAGCAGCGGTTTTAGCGGGAGCACAGATACGCAGTATTTT
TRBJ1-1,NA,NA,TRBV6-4,CASSDQGGTEAFF,TGTGCCAGCAGTGATCAGGGCGGCACTGAAGCTTTCTTT
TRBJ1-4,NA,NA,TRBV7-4,CASTKRGKNEKLFF,TGTGCCAGCACCAAGCGGGGTAAGAATGAAAAACTGTTTTTT
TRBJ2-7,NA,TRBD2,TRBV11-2,CASSRSSGLPEYEQYF,TGTGCCAGCAGTCGCTCGTCGGGACTACCAGAGTACGAGCAGTACTTC
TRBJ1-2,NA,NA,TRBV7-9,CASSFDSAYGYTF,TGTGCCAGCAGCTTTGACAGCGCCTATGGCTACACCTTC
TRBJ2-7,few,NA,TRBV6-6,CASSYPDSYEQYF,TGTGCCAGCAGTTACCCCGACAGCTACGAGCAGTACTTC
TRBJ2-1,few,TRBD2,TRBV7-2,CASSLSTSGSYNEQFF,TGTGCCAGCAGCTTATCGACTAGCGGGAGCTACAATGAGCAGTTCTTC
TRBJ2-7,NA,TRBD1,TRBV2,CASSIQGNEQYF,TGTGCCAGCAGCATACAGGGGAACGAGCAGTACTTC
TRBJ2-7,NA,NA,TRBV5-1,CASNREGGSYEQYF,TGCGCCAGCAACAGGGAAGGGGGCTCCTACGAGCAGTACTTC
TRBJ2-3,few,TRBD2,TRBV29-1,CSVRKGGNTDTQYF,TGCAGCGTGCGTAAGGGAGGGAACACAGATACGCAGTATTTT
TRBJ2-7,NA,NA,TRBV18,CASSPMGRGEQYF,TGTGCCAGCTCACCAATGGGCCGGGGCGAGCAGTACTTC
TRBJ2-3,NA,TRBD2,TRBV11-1,CASSSGPGTSGIITDTQYF,TGTGCCAGCAGCTCGGGGCCCGGGACTAGCGGGATCATAACAGATACGCAGTATTTT
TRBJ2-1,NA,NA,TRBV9,CASSADRTIYNEQFF,TGTGCCAGCAGCGCAGACAGGACGATTTACAATGAGCAGTTCTTC
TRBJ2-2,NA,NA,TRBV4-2,CASSQAGENTGELFF,TGTGCCAGCAGCCAAGCGGGGGAGAACACCGGGGAGCTGTTTTTT
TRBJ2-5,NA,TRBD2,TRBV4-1,CASSQLAGQGPQETQYF,TGCGCCAGCAGCCAGCTAGCGGGGCAGGGGCCACAAGAGACCCAGTACTTC
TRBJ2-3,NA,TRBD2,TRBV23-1,CASSPRVREASIDTQYF,TGCGCCAGCAGTCCTCGGGTCCGGGAGGCCTCAATAGATACGCAGTATTTT
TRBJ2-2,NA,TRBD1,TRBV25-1,CASRTGAGELFF,TGTGCCAGCAGGACAGGGGCCGGGGAGCTGTTTTTT
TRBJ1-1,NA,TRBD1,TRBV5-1,CASSSRQGPNTEAFF,TGCGCCAGCAGCTCGAGACAGGGCCCTAACACTGAAGCTTTCTTT
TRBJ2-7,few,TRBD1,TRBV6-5,CASRSPTGVIYEQYF,TGTGCCAGCAGAAGCCCCACAGGGGTGATTTACGAGCAGTACTTC
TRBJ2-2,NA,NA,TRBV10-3,CATKGQGNTGELFF,TGTGCCACCAAAGGGCAGGGGAACACCGGGGAGCTGTTTTTT
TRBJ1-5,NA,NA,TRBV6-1,CASSGGPTSNQPQHF,TGTGCCAGCAGTGGCGGGCCGACTAGCAATCAGCCCCAGCATTTT
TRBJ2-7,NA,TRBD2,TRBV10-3,CAISDPGLAGGTEQYF,TGTGCCATCAGTGACCCCGGACTAGCGGGGGGTACCGAGCAGTACTTC
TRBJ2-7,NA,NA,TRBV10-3,CAISGGGGSYEQYF,TGTGCCATCAGTGGGGGAGGAGGTTCCTACGAGCAGTACTTC
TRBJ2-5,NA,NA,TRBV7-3,CASSSRAELQETQYF,TGTGCCAGCAGCTCCAGGGCGGAGCTTCAAGAGACCCAGTACTTC
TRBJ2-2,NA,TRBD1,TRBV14,CASSDRGRTGELFF,TGTGCCAGCAGTGACAGGGGGCGCACCGGGGAGCTGTTTTTT
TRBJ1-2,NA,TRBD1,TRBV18,CASSPQGTGVNGYTF,TGTGCCAGCTCACCTCAAGGGACAGGCGTTAATGGCTACACCTTC
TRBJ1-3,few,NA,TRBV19,CATKRSSGNTIYF,TGTGCCACCAAACGGAGCTCTGGAAACACCATATATTTT
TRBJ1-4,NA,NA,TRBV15,CAVREGWDEKLFF,TGTGCCGTTCGAGAGGGTTGGGATGAAAAACTGTTTTTT
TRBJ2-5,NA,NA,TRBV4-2,CASSQDLGGRQETQYF,TGTGCCAGCAGCCAAGATCTGGGGGGACGCCAAGAGACCCAGTACTTC
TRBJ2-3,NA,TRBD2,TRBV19,CASSTSGRTDTQYF,TGTGCCAGTAGTACAAGCGGGAGAACAGATACGCAGTATTTT
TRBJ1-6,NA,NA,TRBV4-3,CASSLTWTAYVALHF,TGCGCCAGCAGCCTCACCTGGACAGCCTATGTGGCCCTCCACTTT
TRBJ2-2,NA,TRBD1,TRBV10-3,CAISDDRAGELFF,TGTGCCATCAGTGATGACAGGGCCGGGGAGCTGTTTTTT
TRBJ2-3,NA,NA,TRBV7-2,CASARNTDTQYF,TGTGCCAGCGCTAGAAACACAGATACGCAGTATTTT
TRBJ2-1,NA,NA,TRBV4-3,CASSQGTGSYNEQFF,TGCGCCAGCAGCCAAGGTACGGGCTCCTACAATGAGCAGTTCTTC
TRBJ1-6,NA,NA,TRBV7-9,CSSSIYRTEGSSPLHF,TGTTCCAGCAGCATATACCGGACAGAAGGGAGCTCACCCCTCCACTTT
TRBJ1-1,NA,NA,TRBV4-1,CASSPMGGGNTEAFF,TGCGCCAGCAGCCCAATGGGGGGAGGGAACACTGAAGCTTTCTTT
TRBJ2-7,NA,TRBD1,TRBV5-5,CASSLVGTGSCEQYF,TGTGCCAGCAGCTTGGTAGGGACAGGTTCCTGCGAGCAGTACTTC
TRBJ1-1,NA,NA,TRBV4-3,CASSLDRNARREAFF,TGCGCCAGCAGCCTAGACAGGAATGCCCGGCGTGAAGCTTTCTTT
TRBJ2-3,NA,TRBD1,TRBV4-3,CASSPGQGRVSQARDTQYF,TGCGCCAGCAGCCCCGGACAGGGGCGGGTTTCGCAGGCCCGGGATACGCAGTATTTT